A single TCR beta chain is shown here with its context. This CDR3 is 14 amino acids long. Germline-derived CDR1 and CDR2 are WSHSY and SAAADI. Trimming removed 7 bases at V and 6 bases at J, with 15 bases between. Researchers partitioned CD4+ cells into CD45RA+ naive and CD45RA-negative memory subsets. This sample is part of a study of shared clonotypes between healthy human individuals. Each replicate PCR on the sorted subsets used 200 to 250 ng DNA (around 31,000 T cell genomes). Measured with immunoSEQ multiplex PCR; TCRdb has only the in-frame clones, and not every one. Of 2 million to 2.5 million clones listed, 90% to 95% were seen once; the top ten hold more than 0.1%.

The chain recombines TRBV10-2 with TRBJ2-2; tentative D call: TRBD1 (7 bases). This TCR was recovered from a man aged 18 to 30 in good health. The sample consisted of naive CD4+ T cells sorted from blood. As for subset: CD45RA+ positively selected. CDR3 bases: TGCGCCAGCAAAAGTCAGGGGGAGGCCGGGGAGCTGTTTTTT. It is translated as CASKSQGEAGELFF.